The 4 T cell receptor beta chains below come from one sample, sequenced in a study of vaccination effects on CD4 cells after COVID-19. No antigens are known for them. Libraries were prepared by immunoSEQ multiplex PCR; TCRdb keeps only in-frame clonotypes and omits some of them. The sample has 70,000 to 85,000 clones; about 80% are singletons. Expansion of antigen-specific CD4+ T cells with viral peptide pools was carried out by the ViraFEST assay before sequencing. Isolating CD4+ T cells followed more than 9 days of culture. Vaccination of participants consisted of two doses of either the BNT162b2 or mRNA-1273 vaccine. Here the sequenced sample was CD4+ T cells from PBMCs cultured with HCoV-229E spike peptides, taken after COVID-19 vaccination. The receptors originated from a human donor who received a COVID-19 vaccine.

This sequence joins TRBV5-1 and TRBJ2-2; TRBD1 matches 10 bases. Germline V gene lookup returns CDR1 SGHRS and CDR2 YFSETQ. The CDR3 covers 15 residues. The trim removed 3 bases at V and 7 bases at J, leaving 6 bases unmatched. CDR3 coding DNA: TGCGCCAGCAGCTGGGAGACAGGGGGCGGCGGGGAGCTGTTTTTT. Its protein is CASSWETGGGGELFF. The full variable domain, with the rest looked up from reference TRBV5-1 and TRBJ2-2, is KAGVTQTPRYLIKTRGQQVTLSCSPISGHRSVSWYQQTPGQGLQFLFEYFSETQRNKGNFPGRFSGRQFSNSRSEMNVSTLELGDSALYLCASSWETGGGGELFFGEGSRLTVL.

V usage is TRBV5-1 and J usage is TRBJ2-2; the D is unclear. V was pared by 4 bases and J by 3 bases, with 10 bases between. This CDR3 spans 14 amino acids. Germline CDR1 SGHRS, CDR2 YFSETQ. CDR3 nucleotide sequence: TGCGCCAGCAGCGATGGGGAATACACCGGGGAGCTGTTTTTT. Protein product: CASSDGEYTGELFF.

The V gene is TRBV2, the J gene TRBJ2-2; 8 bases match TRBD1. Germline V CDR1 and CDR2: SNHLY, FYNNEI. With V trimmed by 2 bases and J by 1 base, 3 bases remained unmatched. There are 16 residues in the CDR3. CDR3 bases: TGTGCCAGCAGTGAATTTGGACAGGGGAACACCGGGGAGCTGTTTTTT. Encoded protein: CASSEFGQGNTGELFF.

The J gene is TRBJ1-6, the V gene TRBV7-9, with D maybe TRBD1 (5 bases). This CDR3 is built from 14 residues. The germline V gene encodes CDR1 SEHNR and CDR2 FQNEAQ (reference sequence). V lost 1 base and J 7 bases, leaving 8 bases between the germline ends. The CDR3 region is CASSLGRVNSPLHF. The CDR3 DNA reads TGTGCCAGCAGCTTAGGCAGGGTGAATTCACCCCTCCACTTT.